This paragraph covers one TCR beta chain sequence. Its specificity is not known. This CDR3 comprises 16 residues. CDR1 is SGHDN, CDR2 FVKESK, per germline. Trimming took off 2 bases at V and 4 bases at J, with 16 bases between the two ends. Assay: immunoSEQ multiplex PCR; the TCRdb copy retains only in-frame clones and omits some. In the table there are more than 25,000 clones, approximately 85% of which are singletons. This entry comes from a study of T cells in localized non-small cell lung cancer. Study observations and caveats: Blood T cell density predicted longer survival; adjacent-lung clonality, shorter. Uninvolved adjacent lung, not tumor, had the highest T cell clonality. Adjacent lung exhibited a median of about 50 among the 100 most abundant tumor clones.

This receptor was obtained from a woman between 35 and 70 years old with stage I lung adenocarcinoma. Sequenced here: peripheral blood, sampled before any cancer treatment. The V gene is TRBV14, the J gene TRBJ2-3; a weak D match, TRBD2 (7 bases). CDR3 loop: CASSQREGGIADTQYF. DNA for the CDR3: TGTGCCAGCAGCCAACGAGAGGGGGGGATAGCAGATACGCAGTATTTT.